This T cell receptor beta chain is from a study of post-analysis software for immune sequencing data. On this clonotype itself: Antigen: not known.

Germline CDR1 is DFQATT and CDR2 is SNEGSKA (reference sequence). The CDR3 is 13 amino acids. Unique-molecular-identifier-tagged TCR beta cDNA libraries were used. T cells numbering roughly 0.95 to 10 million yielded some 480,000 cDNA molecules. A single record per CDR3 protein comes from TCRdb applying MiXCR to the PCR reads. The repertoire holds hundreds of thousands of distinct CDR3 sequences, with less than 45% as singletons. Findings of the study overall: Normalized Chao1 diversity was significantly lower in multiple sclerosis patients than in controls. With TRBV5-6, TRBV5-1 and TRBV20-1 included, about five TRBV segments were more frequent in patients than in controls. With F measure, samples from one preparation batch clustered together strongly.

The TCR sequence derives from a girl under 18 with multiple sclerosis. The specimen sequenced was blood. The chain carries TRBV20-1 and TRBJ2-5; 13 nucleotides agree with TRBD2. The J call may be incorrect, as the DNA end agrees better with TRBJ2-7. CDR3 amino acids: CSARTSGRNEQYF. The CDR3, as DNA: TGCAGTGCTAGGACTAGCGGGAGGAACGAGCAGTACTTC.